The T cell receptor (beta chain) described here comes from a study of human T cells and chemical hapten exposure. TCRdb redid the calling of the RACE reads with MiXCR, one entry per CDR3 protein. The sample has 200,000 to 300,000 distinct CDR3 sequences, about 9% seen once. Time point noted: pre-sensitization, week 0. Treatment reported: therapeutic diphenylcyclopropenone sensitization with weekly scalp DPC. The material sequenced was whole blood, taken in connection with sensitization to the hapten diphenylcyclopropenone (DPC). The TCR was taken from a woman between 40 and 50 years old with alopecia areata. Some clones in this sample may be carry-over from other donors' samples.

The CDR3 nucleotides read TGTGCCAGCAGCCACAGGGGAGTGAACACCGGGGAGCTGTTTTTT. Encoded protein: CASSHRGVNTGELFF. V gene TRBV11-2 combines with J gene TRBJ2-2, with 7 bases identical to TRBD1. The J segment lost 1 base and the V segment lost 5 bases, leaving 4 bases of the junction unmatched. Germline values: CDR1 SGHAT, CDR2 FQNNGV. The CDR3 sequence is 15 residues long.